Listed here is a single T cell receptor beta chain. There are 14 residues in the CDR3. Germline loops: CDR1 LGHNA, CDR2 YSLEER. After removal of 4 bases from V and 8 bases from J, the junction contained 7 bases not matched to a gene. This study enrolled people aged roughly 18 to 90 from approximately 24 US geographic areas. Which cohort a participant joined came from the clinical history participants gave. The data were obtained in a study of blood T cell repertoires in COVID-19. Study background: The origin of the acute and convalescent COVID-19 samples was the United States, Italy and Spain.

Clones were read by immunoSEQ multiplex PCR, and TCRdb kept only the in-frame ones, dropping some. Of 230,000 or so clones in the sample, about nine tenths were seen once. The V gene is TRBV4-3, the J gene TRBJ2-2, with 7 bases that match TRBD1. Sequencing was performed on PBMCs or T cells enriched from blood (not recorded which). The sequence derives from a woman aged 40-49 years with acute COVID-19. The DNA of the CDR3 is TGCGCCAGCAGCCCTAATGGACAGGAAGGGGAGCTGTTTTTT. It is translated as CASSPNGQEGELFF.